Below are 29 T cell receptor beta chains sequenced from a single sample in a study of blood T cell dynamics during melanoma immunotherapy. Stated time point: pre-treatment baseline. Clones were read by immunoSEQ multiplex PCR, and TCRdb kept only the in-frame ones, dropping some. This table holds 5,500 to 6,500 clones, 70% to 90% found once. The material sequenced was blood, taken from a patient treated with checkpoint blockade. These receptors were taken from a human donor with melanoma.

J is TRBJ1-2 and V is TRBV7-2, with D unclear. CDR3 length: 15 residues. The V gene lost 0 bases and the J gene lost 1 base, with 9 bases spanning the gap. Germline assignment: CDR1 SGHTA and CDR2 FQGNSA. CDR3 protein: CASSLARTHNYGYTF. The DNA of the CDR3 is TGTGCCAGCAGCTTAGCACGGACTCATAACTATGGCTACACCTTC.

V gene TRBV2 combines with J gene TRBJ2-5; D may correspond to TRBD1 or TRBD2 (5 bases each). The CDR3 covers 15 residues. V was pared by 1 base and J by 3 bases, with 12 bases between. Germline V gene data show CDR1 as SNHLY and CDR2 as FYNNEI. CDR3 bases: TGTGCCAGCAGTGAAGTGTGGGGGTTGGAAGAGACCCAGTACTTC. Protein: CASSEVWGLEETQYF.

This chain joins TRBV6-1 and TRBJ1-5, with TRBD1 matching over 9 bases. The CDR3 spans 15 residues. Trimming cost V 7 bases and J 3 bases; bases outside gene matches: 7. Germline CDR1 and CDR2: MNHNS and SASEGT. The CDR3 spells CASMRGQGDNQPQHF. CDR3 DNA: TGTGCCAGCATGCGGGGACAGGGAGACAATCAGCCCCAGCATTTT.

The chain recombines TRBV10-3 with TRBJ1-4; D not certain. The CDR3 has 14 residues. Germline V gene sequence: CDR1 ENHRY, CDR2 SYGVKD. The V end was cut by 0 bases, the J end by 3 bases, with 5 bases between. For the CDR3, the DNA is TGTGCCATCAGTGAGTCTCAGCCTAATGAAAAACTGTTTTTT. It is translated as CAISESQPNEKLFF.

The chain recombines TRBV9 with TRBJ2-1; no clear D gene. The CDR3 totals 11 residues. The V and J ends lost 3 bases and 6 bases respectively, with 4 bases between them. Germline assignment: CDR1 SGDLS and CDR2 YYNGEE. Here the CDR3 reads CASSGANEQFF. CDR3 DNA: TGTGCCAGCAGCGGAGCCAATGAGCAGTTCTTC.

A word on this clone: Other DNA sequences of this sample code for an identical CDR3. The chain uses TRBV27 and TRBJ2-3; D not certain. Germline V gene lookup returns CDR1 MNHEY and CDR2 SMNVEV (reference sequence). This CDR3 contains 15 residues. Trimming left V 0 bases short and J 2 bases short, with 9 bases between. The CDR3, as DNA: TGTGCCAGCAGTTTATCGTATAGGGACACAGATACGCAGTATTTT. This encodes CASSLSYRDTDTQYF.

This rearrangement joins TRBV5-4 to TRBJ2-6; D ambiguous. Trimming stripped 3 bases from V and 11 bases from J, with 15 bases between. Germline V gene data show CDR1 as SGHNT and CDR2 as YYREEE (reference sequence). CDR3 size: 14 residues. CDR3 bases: TGTGCCAGCAGCTCTGAGTCGTCCGGGCACGTCCTGACTTTC. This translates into CASSSESSGHVLTF.

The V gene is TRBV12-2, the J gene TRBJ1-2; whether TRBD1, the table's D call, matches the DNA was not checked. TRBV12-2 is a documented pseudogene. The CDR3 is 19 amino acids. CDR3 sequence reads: CASRPGARDRSPALYGYTF. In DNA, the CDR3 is TGTGCAAGTCGCCCCGGGGCGCGGGACAGGTCCCCCGCCCTCTATGGCTACACCTTC.

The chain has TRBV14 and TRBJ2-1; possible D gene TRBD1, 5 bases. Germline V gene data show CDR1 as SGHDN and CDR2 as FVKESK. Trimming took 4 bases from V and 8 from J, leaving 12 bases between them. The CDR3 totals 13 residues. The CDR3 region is CASSPRQLDEQFF. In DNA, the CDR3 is TGTGCCAGCAGCCCGCGACAGCTTGATGAGCAGTTCTTC. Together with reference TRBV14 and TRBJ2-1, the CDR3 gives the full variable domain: EAGVTQFPSHSVIEKGQTVTLRCDPISGHDNLYWYRRVMGKEIKFLLHFVKESKQDESGMPNNRFLAERTGGTYSTLKVQPAELEDSGVYFCASSPRQLDEQFFGPGTRLTVL.

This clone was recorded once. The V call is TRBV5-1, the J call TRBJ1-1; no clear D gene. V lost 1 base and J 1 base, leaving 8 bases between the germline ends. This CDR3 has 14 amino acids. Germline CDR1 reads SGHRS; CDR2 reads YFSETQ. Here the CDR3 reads CASSLSGPNTEAFF. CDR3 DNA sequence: TGCGCCAGCAGCTTGTCAGGACCGAACACTGAAGCTTTCTTT.

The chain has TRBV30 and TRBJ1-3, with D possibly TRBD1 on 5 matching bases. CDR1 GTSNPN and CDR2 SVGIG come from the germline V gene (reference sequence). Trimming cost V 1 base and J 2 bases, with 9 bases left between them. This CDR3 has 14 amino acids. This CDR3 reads CAWSGTDTGNTIYF. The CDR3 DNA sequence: TGTGCCTGGAGTGGGACGGACACTGGAAACACCATATATTTT.

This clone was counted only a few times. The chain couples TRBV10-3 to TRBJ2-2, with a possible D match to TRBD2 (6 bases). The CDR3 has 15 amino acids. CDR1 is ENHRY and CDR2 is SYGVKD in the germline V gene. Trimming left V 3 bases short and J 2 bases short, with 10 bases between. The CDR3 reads CAISDPAGNTGELFF. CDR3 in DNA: TGTGCCATCAGTGATCCGGCGGGAAACACCGGGGAGCTGTTTTTT.

CDR3 in amino acids: CASSLGQANGYTF. Here the CDR3 DNA reads TGTGCCAGCAGTTTGGGACAGGCGAATGGCTACACCTTC. The chain is built from TRBV27 and TRBJ1-2, with 8 positions matching TRBD1. This CDR3 region has 13 residues. Germline V gives CDR1 MNHEY, CDR2 SMNVEV (reference sequence). Trimming at V came to 3 bases and at J to 6 bases, leaving 3 bases not matched to a gene.

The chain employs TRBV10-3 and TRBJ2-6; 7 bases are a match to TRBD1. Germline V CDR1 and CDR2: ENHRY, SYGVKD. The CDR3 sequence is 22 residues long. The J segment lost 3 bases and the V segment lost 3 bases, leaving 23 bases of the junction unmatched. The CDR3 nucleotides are TGTGCCATCAGTGAACTACTCGCCTCGACAGGGAGAAAGGGGTATGGGGCCAACGTCCTGACTTTC. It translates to CAISELLASTGRKGYGANVLTF.

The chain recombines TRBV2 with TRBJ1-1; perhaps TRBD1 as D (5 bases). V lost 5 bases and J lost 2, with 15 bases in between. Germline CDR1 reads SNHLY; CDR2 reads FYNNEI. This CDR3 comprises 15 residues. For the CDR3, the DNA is TGTGCCAGCAGTATCTACGGGACGGGCAACACTGAAGCTTTCTTT. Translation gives CASSIYGTGNTEAFF.

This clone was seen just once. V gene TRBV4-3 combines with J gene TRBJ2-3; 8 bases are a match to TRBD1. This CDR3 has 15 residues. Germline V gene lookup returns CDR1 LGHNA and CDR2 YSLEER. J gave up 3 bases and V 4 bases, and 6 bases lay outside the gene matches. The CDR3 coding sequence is TGCGCCAGCAGCCTTGGACAGGGTCCGACAGATACGCAGTATTTT. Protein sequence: CASSLGQGPTDTQYF.

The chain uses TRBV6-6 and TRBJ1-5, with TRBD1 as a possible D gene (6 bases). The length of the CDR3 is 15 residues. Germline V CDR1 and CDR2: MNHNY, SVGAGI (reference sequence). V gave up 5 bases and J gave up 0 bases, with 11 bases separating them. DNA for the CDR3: TGTGCCAGCAGTATATCAGGGGCTAGCAATCAGCCCCAGCATTTT. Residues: CASSISGASNQPQHF.

CDR3 DNA: TGTGCCAGCTCACCACGTCAGGGGCCCCAAGAGACCCAGTACTTC. Its protein product is CASSPRQGPQETQYF. The chain combines TRBV18 with TRBJ2-5; TRBD1 is a possible D gene (6 bases). The CDR3 contains 15 residues. The germline V gene has CDR1 KGHSH and CDR2 LQKENI. Trimming shortened V by 1 base and J by 1 base, and 10 bases separated the two germline ends.

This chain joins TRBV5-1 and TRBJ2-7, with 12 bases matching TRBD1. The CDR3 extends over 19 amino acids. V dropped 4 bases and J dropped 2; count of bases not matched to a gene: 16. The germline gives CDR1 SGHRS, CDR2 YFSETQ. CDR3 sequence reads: CASSRRGQGASSGTYEQYF. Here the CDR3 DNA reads TGCGCCAGCAGCCGCCGGGGACAGGGGGCGTCTAGCGGGACCTACGAGCAGTACTTC.

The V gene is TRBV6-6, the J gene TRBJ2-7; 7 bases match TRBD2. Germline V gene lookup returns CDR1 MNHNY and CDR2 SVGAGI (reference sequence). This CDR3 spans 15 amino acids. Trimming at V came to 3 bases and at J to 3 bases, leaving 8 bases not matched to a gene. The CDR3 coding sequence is TGTGCCAGCAGTTATCAAGGCGGGAGAAACTACGAGCAGTACTTC. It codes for CASSYQGGRNYEQYF.

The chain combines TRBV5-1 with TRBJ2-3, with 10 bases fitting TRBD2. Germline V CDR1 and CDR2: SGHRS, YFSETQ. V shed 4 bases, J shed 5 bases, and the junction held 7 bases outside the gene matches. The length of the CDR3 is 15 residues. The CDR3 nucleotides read TGCGCCAGCAGCGGTGGGGTAGCGGGGGGAGATACGCAGTATTTT. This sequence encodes CASSGGVAGGDTQYF.

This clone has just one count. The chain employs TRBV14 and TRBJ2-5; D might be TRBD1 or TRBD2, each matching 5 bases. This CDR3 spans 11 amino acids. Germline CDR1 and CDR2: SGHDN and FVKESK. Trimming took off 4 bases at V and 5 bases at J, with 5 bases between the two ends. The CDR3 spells CASSRGETQYF. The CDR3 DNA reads TGTGCCAGCAGCCGGGGGGAGACCCAGTACTTC.

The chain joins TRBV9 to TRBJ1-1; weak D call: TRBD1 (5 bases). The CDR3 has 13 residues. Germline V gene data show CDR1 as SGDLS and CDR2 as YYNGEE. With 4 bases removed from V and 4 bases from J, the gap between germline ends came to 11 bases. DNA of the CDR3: TGTGCCAGCAGCCGGGGGGGTAGCACTGAAGCTTTCTTT. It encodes CASSRGGSTEAFF.

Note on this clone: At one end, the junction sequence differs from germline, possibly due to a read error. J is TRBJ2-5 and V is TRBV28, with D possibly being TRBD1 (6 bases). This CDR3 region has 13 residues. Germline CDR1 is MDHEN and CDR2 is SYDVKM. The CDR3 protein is CTSSTGFGETQYF. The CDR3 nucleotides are TGTACCAGCAGTACAGGGTTCGGCGAGACCCAGTACTTC.

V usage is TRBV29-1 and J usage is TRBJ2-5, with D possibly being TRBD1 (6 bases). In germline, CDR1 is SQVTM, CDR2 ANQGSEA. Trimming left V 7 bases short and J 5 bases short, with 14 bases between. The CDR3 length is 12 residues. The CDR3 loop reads CSGLSGEETQYF. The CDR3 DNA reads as TGCAGCGGGTTGTCAGGGGAGGAGACCCAGTACTTC.

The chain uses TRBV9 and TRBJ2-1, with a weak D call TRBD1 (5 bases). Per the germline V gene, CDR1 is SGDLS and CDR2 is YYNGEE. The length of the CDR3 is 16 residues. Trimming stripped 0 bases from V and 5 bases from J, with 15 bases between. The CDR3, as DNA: TGTGCCAGCAGCGTAGGAATAGGGGTGTATGACAATGAGCAGTTCTTC. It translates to CASSVGIGVYDNEQFF.

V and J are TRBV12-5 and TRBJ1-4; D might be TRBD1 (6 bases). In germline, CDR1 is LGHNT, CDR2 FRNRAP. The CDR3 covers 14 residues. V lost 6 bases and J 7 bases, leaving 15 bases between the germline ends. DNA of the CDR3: TGTGCTAGTGGAGCGGGACAAGGGCGTGAAAAACTGTTTTTT. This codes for CASGAGQGREKLFF.

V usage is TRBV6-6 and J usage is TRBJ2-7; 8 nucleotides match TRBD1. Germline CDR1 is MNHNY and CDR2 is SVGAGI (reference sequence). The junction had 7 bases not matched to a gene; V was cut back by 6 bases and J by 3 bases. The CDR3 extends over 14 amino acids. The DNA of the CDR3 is TGTGCCAGCAGCCGGACAGGGTTTCTCTACGAGCAGTACTTC. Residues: CASSRTGFLYEQYF.

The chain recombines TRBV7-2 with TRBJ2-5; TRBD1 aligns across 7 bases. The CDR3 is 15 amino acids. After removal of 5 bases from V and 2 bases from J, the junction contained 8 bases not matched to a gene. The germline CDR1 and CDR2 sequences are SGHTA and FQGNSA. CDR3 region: CASSRTGALQETQYF. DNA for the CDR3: TGTGCCAGCAGCCGAACAGGGGCATTACAAGAGACCCAGTACTTC.